A selection of T cell receptor beta chains follows, all from one sample in a study of CD8 T cells in Susac syndrome. A single record per CDR3 protein comes from TCRdb applying MiXCR to the immunoSEQ multiplex PCR reads. Of about 76,000 distinct CDR3 sequences listed, roughly 92% are singletons. Sequencing was carried out using CD8+ T cells from PBMCs. The receptors stem from a human donor with Susac syndrome. Both conserved end residues are part of each CDR3. The D gene is left open where the match is weak. Clone size, where shown, is once, few, many, or a class for clones that have expanded.

>TRBV5-6|14|TRBJ1-2|-|-
CASSLEGTSYGYTF
TGTGCCAGCAGCTTGGAAGGGACCAGTTATGGCTACACCTTC
>TRBV7-9|15|TRBJ2-1|TRBD1|-
CASSFSGTGGNEQFF
TGTGCCAGCAGCTTTTCCGGGACAGGGGGCAATGAGCAGTTCTTC
>TRBV20-1|17|TRBJ2-5|TRBD2|-
CSARGWREQPNGETQYF
TGCAGTGCTAGAGGATGGCGGGAGCAACCAAATGGGGAGACCCAGTACTTC
>TRBV3-1|14|TRBJ1-6|-|-
CASSKSTYNSPLHF
TGTGCCAGCAGCAAGAGTACTTATAATTCACCCCTCCACTTT
>TRBV20-1|13|TRBJ1-5|-|-
CSAGPQGGEPQHF
TGCAGTGCTGGACCCCAGGGTGGTGAGCCCCAGCATTTT
>TRBV7-2|17|TRBJ1-1|TRBD1|-
CASSPAGTGDMNTEAFF
TGTGCCAGCAGCCCAGCCGGGACAGGAGATATGAACACTGAAGCTTTCTTT
>TRBV6-1|10|TRBJ1-1|-|-
CAAQSPEAFF
TGTGCTGCGCAATCACCTGAAGCTTTCTTT
>TRBV12-3/TRBV12-4|15|TRBJ1-2|-|-
CASSLVGDLGYGYTF
TGTGCCAGCAGTTTAGTTGGGGACCTAGGCTATGGCTACACCTTC
>TRBV20-1|16|TRBJ2-1|-|once
CSAGGRQGRTYNEQFF
TGCAGTGCTGGGGGCCGGCAGGGAAGGACCTACAATGAGCAGTTCTTC
>TRBV18|14|TRBJ1-4|-|-
CASSPGGTNEKLFF
TGTGCCAGCTCACCAGGGGGAACTAATGAAAAACTGTTTTTT
>TRBV6-6|12|TRBJ1-2|-|-
CAIGRGSYGYTF
TGTGCCATCGGGCGAGGTTCCTATGGCTACACCTTC
>TRBV9|15|TRBJ1-2|TRBD1|-
CASSVRAVGQDGYTF
TGTGCCAGCAGCGTGAGAGCCGTGGGACAGGATGGCTACACCTTC
>TRBV12-3/TRBV12-4|14|TRBJ2-7|-|-
CASSRFGATYEQYF
TGTGCCAGCAGTAGGTTCGGGGCGACCTACGAGCAGTACTTC
>TRBV4-2|19|TRBJ1-3|TRBD1|-
CASSPRTGAGGYSGNTIYF
TGTGCCAGCAGCCCTCGGACAGGGGCGGGGGGGTACTCTGGAAACACCATATATTTT
>TRBV29-1|11|TRBJ1-4|-|once
CSVARGEKLFF
TGCAGCGTTGCGAGGGGAGAAAAACTGTTTTTT
>TRBV10-3|13|TRBJ1-1|-|-
CAIRPGHNTEAFF
TGTGCCATCAGGCCGGGACACAACACTGAAGCTTTCTTT
>TRBV5-1|11|TRBJ1-1|-|once
CASNKGTEAFF
TGCGCCAGCAACAAGGGCACTGAAGCTTTCTTT
>TRBV27|16|TRBJ1-1|TRBD1|-
CASSPRTGGVGTEAFF
TGTGCCAGCAGTCCACGGACAGGGGGCGTTGGCACTGAAGCTTTCTTT
>TRBV20-1|13|TRBJ2-7|TRBD1|-
CSAQGQGVYEQYF
TGCAGTGCGCAGGGACAGGGGGTCTACGAGCAGTACTTC